Shown below are 29 T cell receptor beta chains from a single sample sequenced in a study of cytomegalovirus exposure and HLA in healthy donors. Amplification used 60 Vbeta primers and 13 Jbeta primers. Sequencing was performed with immunoSEQ multiplex PCR; in TCRdb, only in-frame clones are kept and a portion is missing. The sample yields some 200,000 clones, approximately 83% seen once. Sequencing used PBMCs. The receptors were gathered from a boy between 2 and 10 years old in good health and CMV-seronegative.

This chain connects TRBV7-2 to TRBJ1-1, with 10 nucleotides matching TRBD1. V lost 5 bases to trimming and J lost 4 bases; unmatched junction nucleotides: 1. This CDR3 has 13 amino acids. CDR1 is SGHTA and CDR2 is FQGNSA in the germline V gene. In DNA, the CDR3 is TGTGCCAGCAGCCGGGACAGGGGCACTGAAGCTTTCTTT. It translates to CASSRDRGTEAFF.

This sequence joins TRBV5-5 and TRBJ1-4; 9 bases align to TRBD1. The CDR3 contains 16 residues. With V trimmed by 1 base and J by 3 bases, 4 bases remained unmatched. Germline lookup yields CDR1 SGHKS and CDR2 YYEKEE (reference sequence). The CDR3 region is CASSLRQGVANEKLFF. As DNA, the CDR3 is TGTGCCAGCAGCTTGCGACAGGGGGTTGCTAATGAAAAACTGTTTTTT.

The J gene is TRBJ2-3, the V gene TRBV7-2; 7 nucleotides align to TRBD2. Germline V CDR1 and CDR2: SGHTA, FQGNSA. The CDR3 covers 15 residues. Trimming took 3 bases from V and 5 from J; bases not matched to a gene: 8. The CDR3 DNA is TGTGCCAGCAGCTTGGGATCCTCTAGCGGAGATACGCAGTATTTT. Translating gives CASSLGSSSGDTQYF.

The chain joins TRBV6-5 to TRBJ2-7; 12 bases align to TRBD2. This CDR3 spans 15 amino acids. With 5 bases clipped from V and 4 bases from J, the junction kept 6 bases outside the gene matches. CDR1 is MNHEY, CDR2 SVGAGI, per germline. CDR3 sequence reads: CASSPGGTSGYEQYF. CDR3 DNA sequence: TGTGCCAGCAGTCCGGGCGGGACTAGCGGGTACGAGCAGTACTTC.

The chain has TRBV4-3 and TRBJ1-3, with TRBD1 as a possible D gene (5 bases). The V end was cut by 0 bases, the J end by 0 bases, with 12 bases between. The CDR3 spans 17 residues. CDR1 LGHNA and CDR2 YSLEER come from the germline V gene. The DNA of the CDR3 is TGCGCCAGCAGCCAAGAGGCCAGGGCTAACTCTGGAAACACCATATATTTT. It yields the protein CASSQEARANSGNTIYF.

This clone showed up just once. The chain recombines TRBV7-2 with TRBJ2-1; a weak D match, TRBD1 (5 bases). V was trimmed by 5 bases and J by 3 bases, leaving 17 bases between them. CDR3 size: 16 residues. In germline, CDR1 is SGHTA, CDR2 FQGNSA. CDR3 sequence (DNA): TGTGCCAGCAGCCTAGGATCCGGACACCTCTACAATGAGCAGTTCTTC. This translates into CASSLGSGHLYNEQFF.

The V gene is TRBV6-5, the J gene TRBJ2-1, with 9 positions matching TRBD2. With 6 bases clipped from V and 2 bases from J, the junction kept 5 bases outside the gene matches. CDR3 length: 15 residues. Germline-derived CDR1 and CDR2 are MNHEY and SVGAGI. CDR3 sequence reads: CASRGAGGTYNEQFF. The CDR3, as DNA: TGTGCCAGCAGGGGAGCGGGGGGAACCTACAATGAGCAGTTCTTC.

This clone was observed a handful of times. The rearrangement links TRBV11-2 to TRBJ2-7, with D perhaps matching TRBD1 (6 bases). This CDR3 is built from 15 residues. The ends were cut back, 6 bases at V and 4 bases at J, with 19 bases in the middle. CDR1 is SGHAT, CDR2 FQNNGV, per germline. The CDR3 DNA sequence: TGTGCCAGCAGACTTTCCCCGGGACATGCATACGAGCAGTACTTC. Its protein product is CASRLSPGHAYEQYF. Complete variable domain (other parts from reference TRBV11-2 and TRBJ2-7): EAGVAQSPRYKIIEKRQSVAFWCNPISGHATLYWYQQILGQGPKLLIQFQNNGVVDDSQLPKDRFSAERLKGVDSTLKIQPAKLEDSAVYLCASRLSPGHAYEQYFGPGTRLTVT.

The CDR3 protein is CASSLAREYGYTF. The DNA of the CDR3 is TGTGCCAGCAGCTTGGCGAGGGAATATGGCTACACCTTC. The chain combines TRBV5-4 with TRBJ1-2; D unresolved. The CDR3 is 13 residues long. V was trimmed by 0 bases and J by 5 bases, leaving 8 bases between them. In germline, CDR1 is SGHNT, CDR2 YYREEE (reference sequence).

This clone was seen more than once but under ten times. The chain joins TRBV7-2 to TRBJ2-5; 10 bases match TRBD2. This CDR3 has 14 residues. Trimming at V came to 8 bases and at J to 4 bases, leaving 7 bases not matched to a gene. Germline V gene data show CDR1 as SGHTA and CDR2 as FQGNSA. CDR3 protein: CASDTSGVGETQYF. CDR3 DNA: TGTGCCAGCGATACTAGCGGGGTGGGAGAGACCCAGTACTTC.

This clone was seen a handful of times. The rearrangement uses TRBV5-6 and TRBJ2-3; possible D gene TRBD2, 6 bases. CDR3 length: 17 residues. In germline, CDR1 is SGHDT, CDR2 YYEEEE. Deletions cut 5 bases from V and 4 bases from J, with 23 bases between. The CDR3, as DNA: TGTGCCAGCAGACAGGAGGGGTCCACCCCGTCCCCAGATACGCAGTATTTT. It yields the protein CASRQEGSTPSPDTQYF.

This sequence joins TRBV27 and TRBJ2-5; maybe TRBD2 (6 bases). There are 17 residues in the CDR3. CDR1 and CDR2 (germline): MNHEY, SMNVEV (reference sequence). Trimming pared 2 bases from V and 3 bases from J, leaving 19 bases between. Here the CDR3 reads CASSLIDGSNKKETQYF. In DNA, the CDR3 is TGTGCCAGCAGTTTAATAGACGGGAGTAATAAAAAAGAGACCCAGTACTTC.

The CDR3 region is CASSRNYRDKDYGYTF. The CDR3, as DNA: TGTGCCAGCTCACGGAATTACCGGGACAAAGACTATGGCTACACCTTC. The rearrangement links TRBV18 to TRBJ1-2; D perhaps matches TRBD1 (6 bases). V lost 4 bases to trimming and J lost 3 bases, with 18 bases between them. Germline assignment: CDR1 KGHSH and CDR2 LQKENI. The CDR3 spans 16 residues.

The chain is built from TRBV5-1 and TRBJ2-5; 11 bases map to TRBD2. The CDR3 extends over 16 amino acids. V shed 3 bases, J shed 1 base, and the junction held 5 bases outside the gene matches. Germline V gene sequence: CDR1 SGHRS, CDR2 YFSETQ. The CDR3 spells CASSYLAGGVQETQYF. The CDR3 DNA reads as TGCGCCAGCAGCTACCTAGCGGGGGGAGTCCAAGAGACCCAGTACTTC.

This rearrangement joins TRBV15 to TRBJ2-3; 11 bases map to TRBD2. CDR1 is LNHNV and CDR2 is YYDKDF in the germline V gene (reference sequence). V shed 3 bases and J 3 bases; nucleotides not matched to a gene: 11. This CDR3 region has 18 residues. CDR3 DNA sequence: TGTGCCACCAGCAGGCCAGCTACTAGCGGGGGTAAGACAGATACGCAGTATTTT. Translated, it gives CATSRPATSGGKTDTQYF.

The rearrangement joins TRBV19 to TRBJ1-5; unclear D gene. The germline V gene encodes CDR1 LNHDA and CDR2 SQIVND (reference sequence). The CDR3 has 12 residues. V lost 6 bases to trimming and J lost 7 bases, with 10 bases between them. CDR3 bases: TGTGCCAGTAGGCCAGCGGGCCAGCCCCAGCATTTT. Protein product: CASRPAGQPQHF.

V gene TRBV7-2 combines with J gene TRBJ1-6; no definite D call. The germline V gene encodes CDR1 SGHTA and CDR2 FQGNSA. V lost 6 bases to trimming and J lost 6 bases, with 9 bases between them. This CDR3 has 13 residues. CDR3 bases: TGTGCCAGCAGGCCGATACTTAATTCACCCCTCCACTTT. Amino acids: CASRPILNSPLHF.

The chain links TRBV4-3 to TRBJ1-1; 7 bases agree with TRBD1. Germline trimming cut 0 bases from V and 5 bases from J; bases unmatched to any gene: 15. Germline V gives CDR1 LGHNA, CDR2 YSLEER. The CDR3 spans 18 residues. The CDR3 sequence: CASSQESGPRQGGTEAFF. In DNA, the CDR3 is TGCGCCAGCAGCCAAGAGTCGGGCCCGCGGCAGGGGGGTACTGAAGCTTTCTTT.

The chain carries TRBV2 and TRBJ2-5; a possible D gene is TRBD1 (6 bases). Germline assignment: CDR1 SNHLY and CDR2 FYNNEI. The CDR3 runs 14 residues. V was clipped by 11 bases and J by 5 bases, with 21 bases between them. The CDR3 loop reads CALRRTVRWETQYF. The DNA of the CDR3 is TGTGCCCTAAGGCGGACAGTGAGGTGGGAGACCCAGTACTTC.

The gene calls are TRBV10-3 and TRBJ1-1; 9 positions match TRBD1. The CDR3 loop spans 16 amino acids. CDR1 and CDR2 from the germline V gene are ENHRY and SYGVKD. The junction had 3 bases not matched to a gene; V was cut back by 0 bases and J by 1 base. CDR3 in DNA: TGTGCCATCAGTGAGTCGGACAGGGGTACGAACACTGAAGCTTTCTTT. Protein: CAISESDRGTNTEAFF.

This chain links TRBV18 with TRBJ2-5; D may be TRBD2 (5 bases). This CDR3 region has 14 residues. Germline CDR1 KGHSH, CDR2 LQKENI. V lost 3 bases and J lost 5, with 13 bases in between. CDR3 nucleotides: TGTGCCAGCTCACCTAGCGTGTCTGGGGAGACCCAGTACTTC. Protein sequence: CASSPSVSGETQYF.

The chain is built from TRBV6-6 and TRBJ2-3, with D perhaps TRBD2 (5 bases). The CDR3 sequence is 14 residues long. V shed 6 bases and J shed 3 bases, with 13 bases lying between them. Germline CDR1 and CDR2: MNHNY and SVGAGI (reference sequence). CDR3 in amino acids: CASSHPPGTDTQYF. As DNA, the CDR3 is TGTGCCAGCAGCCACCCTCCGGGAACAGATACGCAGTATTTT.

This clone was picked up one time. J is TRBJ2-5 and V is TRBV25-1, with unresolved D. The CDR3 totals 11 residues. Deletions cut 8 bases from V and 4 bases from J, with 8 bases between. Germline V gene lookup returns CDR1 MGHDK and CDR2 SYGVNS. The CDR3 loop is CASDWRETQYF. CDR3 in DNA: TGTGCCAGCGATTGGAGAGAGACCCAGTACTTC.

This clone was detected once. The chain couples TRBV5-1 to TRBJ2-7; possible D gene TRBD1, 6 bases. Between the trimmed V and J ends, which lost 4 bases and 3 bases, there was a span of 17 bases. Germline V gene lookup returns CDR1 SGHRS and CDR2 YFSETQ. CDR3 size: 15 residues. The CDR3 nucleotides read TGCGCCAGCAGCCCCCCAGGGGCGAGGGACTACGAGCAGTACTTC. As protein: CASSPPGARDYEQYF.

The chain employs TRBV5-1 and TRBJ1-1; 9 bases are shared with TRBD1. CDR1 and CDR2 (germline): SGHRS, YFSETQ. CDR3 length: 15 amino acids. With 4 bases clipped from V and 2 bases from J, the junction kept 6 bases outside the gene matches. CDR3 loop: CASSRGTGSNTEAFF. CDR3 DNA: TGCGCCAGCAGCCGAGGGACAGGGTCTAACACTGAAGCTTTCTTT. Complete variable domain (other parts from reference TRBV5-1 and TRBJ1-1): KAGVTQTPRYLIKTRGQQVTLSCSPISGHRSVSWYQQTPGQGLQFLFEYFSETQRNKGNFPGRFSGRQFSNSRSEMNVSTLELGDSALYLCASSRGTGSNTEAFFGQGTRLTVV.

The rearrangement joins TRBV6-5 to TRBJ2-7; D possibly corresponds to TRBD1 (6 bases). Trimming cost V 4 bases and J 3 bases, with 16 bases left between them. The CDR3 runs to 15 residues. Germline CDR1 MNHEY, CDR2 SVGAGI. The CDR3 protein is CASSSKDSPNYEQYF. The DNA for the CDR3 is TGTGCCAGCAGTTCAAAGGACAGCCCCAACTACGAGCAGTACTTC.

The chain combines TRBV18 with TRBJ1-6; 7 bases map to TRBD1. The CDR3 covers 18 residues. The ends lost 3 bases at V and 2 bases at J; junction bases unmatched: 10. Germline values: CDR1 KGHSH, CDR2 LQKENI. The CDR3 region is CASSPGPYRGPYNSPLHF. The CDR3, as DNA: TGTGCCAGCTCACCCGGACCTTACAGGGGCCCCTATAATTCACCCCTCCACTTT.

This clone was recorded a few times. V and J are TRBV5-4 and TRBJ2-5; 12 nucleotides line up with TRBD2. V was pared by 3 bases and J by 5 bases, with 5 bases of the junction left unmatched. The germline V gene encodes CDR1 SGHNT and CDR2 YYREEE (reference sequence). The CDR3 covers 15 residues. The DNA of the CDR3 is TGTGCCAGCAGCTCTAGCGGGGGGGCGTTTGAGACCCAGTACTTC. It codes for CASSSSGGAFETQYF.

V gene TRBV2 combines with J gene TRBJ2-2; no reliable D call. CDR1 SNHLY and CDR2 FYNNEI come from the germline V gene. The CDR3 has 11 residues. With 7 bases removed from V and 7 bases from J, the gap between germline ends came to 7 bases. CDR3 protein: CASTRGGELFF. The CDR3 bases are TGTGCCAGCACGAGAGGCGGGGAGCTGTTTTTT.